This T cell receptor (beta chain) was sequenced for a study of identifying expanded T cells in peripheral blood. The data were produced by immunoSEQ multiplex PCR, yet TCRdb's version contains in-frame clones alone and is incomplete. The sample includes about 81,000 clones, 80% to 85% of them seen just once. Points from the study as a whole: Over approximately two and four weeks, about 15 and 18 clones changed, versus 1.2 between replicates. Clone count variance between roughly two-week samples rose with total template count.

Collection occurred without any documented infections or immune events in donors. This clone was detected only once. Its antigen is unknown. The CDR3 has 16 amino acids. Trimming at V came to 3 bases and at J to 8 bases, leaving 13 bases not matched to a gene. The germline V gene encodes CDR1 LNHDA and CDR2 SQIVND (reference sequence). The gene calls are TRBV19 and TRBJ1-1, with 9 bases aligning to TRBD1. This sequence was found in a person between 18 and 69 years old in good health. Sample: blood. The CDR3 DNA sequence: TGTGCCAGTAGTATTCGTGGAGACAGGGGGACCCCAGAAGCTTTCTTT. Its translation is CASSIRGDRGTPEAFF.